The T cell receptor beta chain described here comes from a study of control samples from healthy donors and cancer patients. The ends lost 1 base at V and 5 bases at J; junction bases unmatched: 15. The CDR3 totals 18 residues. Germline loops: CDR1 SGHDT, CDR2 YYEEEE. Sequenced by immunoSEQ multiplex PCR; TCRdb stores in-frame clones only, minus some. The sample lists 150,000 to 200,000 clones; 80% to 95% were seen once. V and J are TRBV5-6 and TRBJ2-5; 9 nucleotides align to TRBD1. Sequenced input: blood. The sequence came from a woman in her 30s in good health. CDR3 bases: TGTGCCAGCAGCTTGTTCCCCTTTTCCCGTGACAGGGGGGAGACCCAGTACTTC. As protein: CASSLFPFSRDRGETQYF. Full variable domain (missing parts from reference TRBV5-6 and TRBJ2-5): DAGVTQSPTHLIKTRGQQVTLRCSPKSGHDTVSWYQQALGQGPQFIFQYYEEEERQRGNFPDRFSGHQFPNYSSELNVNALLLGDSALYLCASSLFPFSRDRGETQYFGPGTRLLVL.